The clone carrying this TCR beta chain has more than one count but fewer than ten. Its specificity is not known. CDR1 is MGHDK and CDR2 is SYGVNS in the germline V gene. The CDR3 length is 14 residues. Trimming removed 4 bases at V and 0 bases at J, with 4 bases between. Staining for CD45RO/CCR7/CD25/CD127/CD95/CD27 allowed sorting of CD4+ naive, central memory, regulatory and stem cell-like memory cells. The sample belongs to a study of beta chain features in type 1 diabetes. Study-wide points: Among all four CD4+ subsets, Type 1 diabetes patients had TCRB CDR3s that were moderately but significantly shorter. For patients, the naive, central memory and Treg TCRB repertoires appeared more alike than for healthy donors.

The sequenced template was cDNA made from the entire isolated RNA. Generated by immunoSEQ multiplex PCR, the TCRdb table keeps only in-frame clones and is missing some. This table has nearly 350,000 clones, roughly 9% appearing once. Sequencing input: central memory CD4+ T cells from blood. The clonotype comes from a man between 25 and 39 years old with type 1 diabetes. The chain combines TRBV25-1 with TRBJ1-6; D is unresolved. The CDR3 is CASSASSYNSPLHF. The DNA for the CDR3 is TGTGCCAGCAGTGCGAGCTCCTATAATTCACCCCTCCACTTT.